These 30 T cell receptor beta chains originate from one sample sequenced in a study of blood T cell repertoires in COVID-19. Clones were sequenced by immunoSEQ multiplex PCR, and TCRdb holds only the in-frame ones, with some missing. The data contain some 130,000 clones, about 88% of them singletons. Sequenced: peripheral blood. The receptors derive from a middle-aged man with active COVID-19.

The chain carries TRBV18 and TRBJ2-7; D unclear. V dropped 3 bases and J dropped 5 bases, with 17 bases sitting between them. This CDR3 region has 15 residues. From germline, CDR1 is KGHSH and CDR2 LQKENI. The CDR3 loop reads CASSPLDSSQNEQYV. The CDR3 DNA follows: TGTGCCAGCTCACCCCTAGACTCCTCCCAGAACGAGCAGTACGTC.

The gene calls are TRBV14 and TRBJ2-4; 7 nucleotides align to TRBD2. The CDR3 extends over 14 amino acids. With 4 bases clipped from V and 2 bases from J, the junction kept 2 bases outside the gene matches. Germline values: CDR1 SGHDN, CDR2 FVKESK. As DNA, the CDR3 is TGTGCCAGCAGCCCGACTAGCTCCAAAAACATTCAGTACTTC. Translating gives CASSPTSSKNIQYF.

This rearrangement joins TRBV3-1 (or the pseudogene TRBV3-2) to TRBJ2-2; TRBD1 aligns across 7 bases. Germline CDR1 and CDR2: LGHDT and YNNKEL (reference sequence). The CDR3 is made up of 17 amino acids. The junction had 12 bases not matched to a gene; V was cut back by 4 bases and J by 4 bases. In DNA, the CDR3 is TGTGCCAGCAGCCCATACGATCTGGCAGGGGGCACCGGGGAGCTGTTTTTT. Translating gives CASSPYDLAGGTGELFF.

The rearrangement joins TRBV5-4 to TRBJ2-6; D is perhaps TRBD2 (6 bases). CDR1 and CDR2 from the germline V gene are SGHNT and YYREEE (reference sequence). The length of the CDR3 is 17 residues. Trimming removed 4 bases at V and 0 bases at J, with 14 bases between. The CDR3 DNA sequence: TGTGCCAGCAGCCCCGGGACTCCCAACTCTGGGGCCAACGTCCTGACTTTC. Protein product: CASSPGTPNSGANVLTF.

This clone was seen a single time. J is TRBJ2-3 and V is TRBV5-4; weak D call: TRBD1 (5 bases). This CDR3 is 14 amino acids long. The germline gives CDR1 SGHNT, CDR2 YYREEE (reference sequence). V was shortened by 1 base and J by 5 bases, with 11 bases between the two germline ends. The CDR3 sequence: CASSLWQGQDTQYF. CDR3 DNA sequence: TGTGCCAGCAGCTTGTGGCAGGGTCAAGATACGCAGTATTTT.

V and J are TRBV6-6 and TRBJ2-3; D not certain. Germline V CDR1 and CDR2: MNHNY, SVGAGI (reference sequence). This CDR3 is 11 amino acids long. V lost 10 bases and J 3 bases, leaving 8 bases between the germline ends. CDR3 region: CATLITDTQYF. DNA of the CDR3: TGTGCCACCCTAATAACAGATACGCAGTATTTT.

The V and J genes are TRBV5-1 and TRBJ1-3; 10 bases line up with TRBD1. There are 16 residues in the CDR3. Germline V gene sequence: CDR1 SGHRS, CDR2 YFSETQ. Germline trimming cut 4 bases from V and 4 bases from J; bases unmatched to any gene: 8. CDR3 region: CASSIGTGAEGNTIYF. CDR3 sequence (DNA): TGCGCCAGCAGCATTGGGACAGGGGCCGAAGGAAACACCATATATTTT. The full variable domain, its missing parts supplied by reference TRBV5-1 and TRBJ1-3, is KAGVTQTPRYLIKTRGQQVTLSCSPISGHRSVSWYQQTPGQGLQFLFEYFSETQRNKGNFPGRFSGRQFSNSRSEMNVSTLELGDSALYLCASSIGTGAEGNTIYFGEGSWLTVV.

The chain couples TRBV5-4 to TRBJ1-1, with a weak D call TRBD1 (6 bases). Looked up from germline, CDR1 is SGHNT and CDR2 is YYREEE (reference sequence). Trimming left V 3 bases short and J 0 bases short, with 18 bases between. This CDR3 spans 17 amino acids. CDR3 sequence (DNA): TGTGCCAGCAGCTCGATACCACGACAGGCCGTGAACACTGAAGCTTTCTTT. Its translation is CASSSIPRQAVNTEAFF.

The chain recombines TRBV19 with TRBJ1-6; 8 nucleotides line up with TRBD1. V shed 5 bases and J 6 bases; nucleotides not matched to a gene: 6. Germline V gene lookup returns CDR1 LNHDA and CDR2 SQIVND (reference sequence). CDR3 length: 15 residues. The DNA of the CDR3 is TGTGCCAGTAGTTACGACAGGGGAGGTAATTCACCCCTCCACTTT. It codes for CASSYDRGGNSPLHF.

Only a few counts were recorded for this clone. V usage is TRBV5-1 and J usage is TRBJ1-5; 7 positions agree with TRBD1. The CDR3 runs 14 residues. Per germline, CDR1 SGHRS and CDR2 YFSETQ. The V and J ends lost 3 bases and 4 bases, in that order; junction bases with no gene match: 4. The CDR3 DNA reads as TGCGCCAGCAGCTCCGGACAGGTTAATCAGCCCCAGCATTTT. Amino acid sequence: CASSSGQVNQPQHF.

The chain uses TRBV4-1 and TRBJ1-4; 10 bases fit TRBD1. Germline CDR1 reads MGHRA; CDR2 reads YSYEKL. V lost 1 base and J lost 5; bases outside the gene matches: 1. The length of the CDR3 is 15 residues. CDR3 DNA: TGCGCCAGCAGCCAAGGGGACAGGGGAAATGAAAAACTGTTTTTT. Translated: CASSQGDRGNEKLFF.

The chain uses TRBV12-5 and TRBJ2-5, with D possibly matching TRBD2 (5 bases). This CDR3 is 14 amino acids long. CDR1 and CDR2 (germline): LGHNT, FRNRAP. The ends were cut back, 1 base at V and 2 bases at J, with 8 bases in the middle. The CDR3 nucleotides are TGTGCTAGTGGTTTGGAAGCGGTTCAAGAGACCCAGTACTTC. Translated, it gives CASGLEAVQETQYF.

The chain employs TRBV10-3 and TRBJ1-1, with 7 bases identical to TRBD1. This CDR3 is built from 12 residues. V was pared by 6 bases and J by 5 bases, with 3 bases of the junction left unmatched. Germline CDR1 and CDR2: ENHRY and SYGVKD. The chain's CDR3 is CAIRQGLTEAFF. The DNA for the CDR3 is TGTGCCATCAGACAGGGGCTGACTGAAGCTTTCTTT.

The chain carries TRBV7-2 and TRBJ2-2, with TRBD2 identical over 10 bases. The germline V gene encodes CDR1 SGHTA and CDR2 FQGNSA. J gave up 7 bases and V 3 bases, and 5 bases lay outside the gene matches. CDR3 size: 15 residues. Written as DNA, the CDR3 is TGTGCCAGCAGCTTGGCTAGCGGGAGTATCGGGGAGCTGTTTTTT. Translated, it gives CASSLASGSIGELFF.

CDR3 bases: TGTGCCAGTTGGCCCGGGACAGGGGGCGACAAAAACATTCAGTACTTC. This codes for CASWPGTGGDKNIQYF. V usage is TRBV19 and J usage is TRBJ2-4; 12 nucleotides match TRBD1. Germline V gene data show CDR1 as LNHDA and CDR2 as SQIVND (reference sequence). V dropped 8 bases and J dropped 3; count of bases not matched to a gene: 8. The length of the CDR3 is 16 residues.

V usage is TRBV5-1 and J usage is TRBJ1-5, with D possibly TRBD1 on 6 matching bases. CDR3 size: 15 residues. Germline CDR1 SGHRS, CDR2 YFSETQ. V gave up 0 bases and J gave up 5 bases, with 12 bases separating them. CDR3 coding DNA: TGCGCCAGCAGCTTGGCAGGACAGAGGGATCAGCCCCAGCATTTT. Its translation is CASSLAGQRDQPQHF.

V is TRBV19 and J is TRBJ1-4; D not resolved. With 5 bases removed from V and 7 bases from J, the gap between germline ends came to 23 bases. The CDR3 runs 17 residues. Germline V gene lookup returns CDR1 LNHDA and CDR2 SQIVND (reference sequence). The CDR3 sequence is CASSLGGPREISEKLFF. In DNA, the CDR3 is TGTGCCAGTAGTTTGGGAGGGCCGAGGGAAATAAGTGAAAAACTGTTTTTT.

As to this clone: Mismatch with germline at one junction end may stem from a read error. The gene calls are TRBV14 and TRBJ1-2; the D gene is possibly TRBD1 (5 bases). The CDR3 sequence is 13 residues long. Germline V gene data show CDR1 as SGHDN and CDR2 as FVKESK. CDR3 sequence: CASNQHATAGYTF. DNA for the CDR3: TGTGCCAGCAACCAACATGCGACAGCTGGCTACACCTTC.

The chain recombines TRBV27 with TRBJ2-5; the match to TRBD2 covers 10 bases. The germline gives CDR1 MNHEY, CDR2 SMNVEV (reference sequence). The CDR3 runs to 15 residues. With 6 bases clipped from V and 5 bases from J, the junction kept 9 bases outside the gene matches. Written as DNA, the CDR3 is TGTGCCAGCAGCGCCACTCTAGCGGGAGTTGAGACCCAGTACTTC. Translating it yields CASSATLAGVETQYF.

This rearrangement joins TRBV11-2 to TRBJ2-2; TRBD2 matches 7 bases. CDR1 and CDR2 (germline): SGHAT, FQNNGV. The CDR3 spans 16 residues. Trimming removed 2 bases from V and 5 bases from J; junction bases left unmatched: 8. The CDR3 protein is CASSLWEGGQTGELFF. CDR3 in DNA: TGTGCCAGCAGCTTATGGGAGGGTGGGCAGACCGGGGAGCTGTTTTTT. Using reference TRBV11-2 and TRBJ2-2 for the parts outside the CDR3, the full variable domain is EAGVAQSPRYKIIEKRQSVAFWCNPISGHATLYWYQQILGQGPKLLIQFQNNGVVDDSQLPKDRFSAERLKGVDSTLKIQPAKLEDSAVYLCASSLWEGGQTGELFFGEGSRLTVL.

The chain carries TRBV6-6 and TRBJ1-3, with D maybe TRBD1 (6 bases). CDR3 length equals 15 residues. CDR1 and CDR2 (germline): MNHNY, SVGAGI (reference sequence). The V and J ends lost 2 bases and 0 bases respectively, with 8 bases between them. CDR3 DNA: TGTGCCAGCAGTTACGGACAGACCTCTGGAAACACCATATATTTT. Translated: CASSYGQTSGNTIYF.

V and J are TRBV6-6 and TRBJ2-7, with D tentatively TRBD2 (7 bases). Germline assignment: CDR1 MNHNY and CDR2 SVGAGI (reference sequence). The CDR3 is 12 residues long. Deletions cut 10 bases from V and 5 bases from J, with 15 bases between. CDR3 loop: CATGPGGDEQYV. CDR3 in DNA: TGTGCCACCGGCCCGGGGGGCGACGAGCAGTACGTC.

This chain's CDR3 is CASSWVTGETQYF. DNA of the CDR3: TGTGCCAGCAGTTGGGTCACGGGGGAGACCCAGTACTTC. The chain recombines TRBV27 with TRBJ2-5; tentatively, D is TRBD2 (5 bases). Germline V CDR1 and CDR2: MNHEY, SMNVEV (reference sequence). This CDR3 comprises 13 residues. Trimming removed 4 bases from V and 5 bases from J, with 11 bases in between.

V gene TRBV27 combines with J gene TRBJ2-1, with TRBD2 as a possible D gene (6 bases). V was shortened by 8 bases and J by 6 bases, with 17 bases between the two germline ends. This CDR3 is built from 14 residues. Germline V lookup: CDR1 MNHEY, CDR2 SMNVEV (reference sequence). CDR3 DNA sequence: TGTGCCAGCCAAGCTGGAGGGCCAGTCAATGAGCAGTTCTTC. Translation: CASQAGGPVNEQFF.

The V call is TRBV18, the J call TRBJ1-6, with 7 bases matching TRBD1. V dropped 4 bases and J dropped 4; count of bases not matched to a gene: 4. Germline V lookup: CDR1 KGHSH, CDR2 LQKENI. The CDR3 runs to 15 residues. CDR3 residues: CASSQGQRYNSPLHF. CDR3 in DNA: TGTGCCAGCTCACAGGGACAGCGTTATAATTCACCCCTCCACTTT.

The chain recombines TRBV5-1 with TRBJ1-6; maybe TRBD1 (5 bases). Germline CDR1 is SGHRS and CDR2 is YFSETQ. CDR3 length: 15 amino acids. V shed 0 bases and J shed 7 bases, with 11 bases lying between them. For the CDR3, the DNA is TGCGCCAGCAGCTTGGTGGTCACAGGAAATTCACCCCTCCACTTT. Translated, it gives CASSLVVTGNSPLHF.

The V call is TRBV2, the J call TRBJ2-5; no firm D call. Germline V gene lookup returns CDR1 SNHLY and CDR2 FYNNEI. Trimming took off 6 bases at V and 5 bases at J, with 10 bases between the two ends. CDR3 length: 12 residues. This CDR3 is CASRNDWETQYF. CDR3 nucleotides: TGTGCCAGCAGGAACGACTGGGAGACCCAGTACTTC.

The chain couples TRBV11-2 to TRBJ2-2, with 8 bases that match TRBD1. CDR3 size: 14 residues. The germline V gene has CDR1 SGHAT and CDR2 FQNNGV. J gave up 7 bases and V 5 bases, and 6 bases lay outside the gene matches. CDR3 amino acids: CASSPRTGHGELFF. DNA for the CDR3: TGTGCCAGCAGCCCTCGGACAGGGCACGGGGAGCTGTTTTTT.

This clone was seen repeatedly, ten times or more. The rearrangement links TRBV5-1 to TRBJ2-1, with D tentatively TRBD2 (6 bases). V lost 0 bases and J lost 9, with 13 bases in between. CDR3 length: 14 amino acids. Germline V gene sequence: CDR1 SGHRS, CDR2 YFSETQ. Written as DNA, the CDR3 is TGCGCCAGCAGCTTGGAGGCGCGGGGAAGTGAGCAGTTCTTC. Translation gives CASSLEARGSEQFF.

The chain links TRBV6-4 to TRBJ2-1, with 12 bases identical to TRBD2. The J segment lost 3 bases and the V segment lost 1 base, leaving 13 bases of the junction unmatched. Germline V gene sequence: CDR1 MRHNA, CDR2 SNTAGT. The CDR3 contains 20 residues. CDR3 sequence (DNA): TGTGCCAGCAGTGACTTAGGGCTAGCGGGGGGGCTAATTAACTACAATGAGCAGTTCTTC. This translates into CASSDLGLAGGLINYNEQFF.